This TCR beta chain originates from a study of shared clonotypes between healthy human individuals. Overall study context: There were three CD4 naive, three CD4 memory, two CD8 naive and one CD8 memory plates per donor.

Libraries were prepared by immunoSEQ multiplex PCR; TCRdb keeps only in-frame clonotypes and omits some of them. The table lists approximately 980,000 clones, around 80% of them singletons. Study results and limitations: Rarefaction revealed incomplete sorted-subset sequencing despite large depth. Among the subsets, naive ones generally showed larger estimated richness than memory ones.

Germline CDR1 SGHAT, CDR2 FQNNGV. This CDR3 contains 15 residues. The ends were cut back, 5 bases at V and 8 bases at J, with 18 bases in the middle. With regard to this clone: Its antigen is undetermined.

Sequencing was carried out using memory CD4+ T cells sorted from blood. Subset here: CD45RA-negative fraction. The rearrangement links TRBV11-2 to TRBJ2-2, with D uncertain. This TCR was sampled from a man aged 18-30 years in good health. CDR3 nucleotides: TGTGCCAGCAGCCTCCATACGGGTCAGGCTGGGGAGCTGTTTTTT. It is translated as CASSLHTGQAGELFF.